The T cell receptor (beta chain) under discussion was sequenced for a study of CD8 T cells in Susac syndrome. There are 15 residues in the CDR3. Looked up from germline, CDR1 is SQVTM and CDR2 is ANQGSEA. The germline V and J ends were trimmed by 0 bases and 1 base, with 13 bases remaining between them. Random hexamers were used to reverse transcribe roughly 0.45 to 1 ug of RNA. immunoSEQ multiplex PCR amplified TCR beta CDR3 across 54 Vbeta, 13 Jbeta. TCRdb re-called the immunoSEQ multiplex PCR reads with MiXCR, one entry per CDR3 protein. The sample holds some 450,000 distinct CDR3 sequences; approximately 85% are singletons and the top ten take around 0.12%. Treatment-naive patients with stable or active relapsing-remitting disease were the multiple sclerosis controls. TEMRA cells were FACS-enriched, unlike CD8+ and CD4+ T cells, which were negatively isolated.

This clonotype originated in a human donor with multiple sclerosis. The specimen was CD8+ T cells from PBMCs. The V gene is TRBV29-1, the J gene TRBJ2-7, with D possibly matching TRBD2 (6 bases). Here the CDR3 reads CSVEDRGKGSYEQYF. In DNA form, the CDR3 reads TGCAGCGTTGAAGATCGGGGGAAAGGGTCCTACGAGCAGTACTTC.